A single sample gave rise to the 30 T cell receptor beta chains below, sequenced in a study of cytomegalovirus exposure and HLA in healthy donors. It was with 60 Vbeta and 13 Jbeta primers that the PCR ran. Data came from immunoSEQ multiplex PCR; TCRdb stores just in-frame clones and leaves some out. The table records 120,000 or so clones, less than 80% of them present only once. The specimen was PBMCs. The receptors were sampled from a man aged 35 to 55 in good health and CMV-seropositive.

This chain joins TRBV6-5 and TRBJ2-7; 9 nucleotides align to TRBD1. The V segment lost 6 bases and the J segment 7 bases; nucleotides outside the gene matches: 10. The CDR3 consists of 14 residues. Looked up from germline, CDR1 is MNHEY and CDR2 is SVGAGI. CDR3 residues: CASSPGTGLREQYF. CDR3 sequence (DNA): TGTGCCAGCAGCCCCGGGACAGGGCTCAGGGAGCAGTACTTC.

V is TRBV19 and J is TRBJ2-2, with 7 bases aligning to TRBD2. The CDR3 is 12 amino acids. Germline V gene data show CDR1 as LNHDA and CDR2 as SQIVND (reference sequence). V lost 4 bases to trimming and J lost 9 bases; unmatched junction nucleotides: 2. CDR3 region: CASSSGSRELFF. In nucleotides, the CDR3 is TGTGCCAGTAGTAGCGGGAGCCGGGAGCTGTTTTTT. Together with reference TRBV19 and TRBJ2-2, the CDR3 gives the full variable domain: DGGITQSPKYLFRKEGQNVTLSCEQNLNHDAMYWYRQDPGQGLRLIYYSQIVNDFQKGDIAEGYSVSREKKESFPLTVTSAQKNPTAFYLCASSSGSRELFFGEGSRLTVL.

The gene calls are TRBV7-2 and TRBJ2-2, with a possible D match to TRBD1 (6 bases). Germline V gives CDR1 SGHTA, CDR2 FQGNSA. This CDR3 has 13 residues. The V end was cut by 6 bases, the J end by 4 bases, with 9 bases between. The CDR3 DNA follows: TGTGCCAGCAGGTGGGACATCACCGGGGAGCTGTTTTTT. Translating gives CASRWDITGELFF.

The chain combines TRBV30 with TRBJ1-1, with D possibly TRBD1 on 5 matching bases. V lost 2 bases and J lost 1, with 11 bases in between. Germline CDR1 is GTSNPN and CDR2 is SVGIG (reference sequence). CDR3 length equals 14 residues. The DNA of the CDR3 is TGTGCCTGGAGTACGACAGCAAAGAACACTGAAGCTTTCTTT. This encodes CAWSTTAKNTEAFF.

The chain employs TRBV9 and TRBJ2-1; D call uncertain. CDR1 and CDR2 (germline): SGDLS, YYNGEE. This CDR3 region has 16 residues. Trimming took 2 bases from V and 0 from J, leaving 12 bases between them. The CDR3 is CASSVPGSSSYNEQFF. CDR3 DNA sequence: TGTGCCAGCAGCGTTCCAGGTTCGAGCTCCTACAATGAGCAGTTCTTC. The whole variable domain, filled in from reference TRBV9 and TRBJ2-1, reads DSGVTQTPKHLITATGQRVTLRCSPRSGDLSVYWYQQSLDQGLQFLIQYYNGEERAKGNILERFSAQQFPDLHSELNLSSLELGDSALYFCASSVPGSSSYNEQFFGPGTRLTVL.

The chain has TRBV5-1 and TRBJ2-6; D might be TRBD1 (6 bases). The CDR3 contains 17 residues. The germline gives CDR1 SGHRS, CDR2 YFSETQ. V gave up 4 bases and J gave up 1 base, with 15 bases separating them. The CDR3 spells CASSRSTGSSGANVLTF. The CDR3 DNA reads as TGCGCCAGCAGCCGTTCTACAGGGTCTTCTGGGGCCAACGTCCTGACTTTC.

This clone came up a few times. The chain carries TRBV15 and TRBJ1-3, with D uncertain. V was pared by 0 bases and J by 0 bases, with 9 bases between. Germline CDR1 and CDR2: LNHNV and YYDKDF (reference sequence). There are 16 residues in the CDR3. The CDR3 is CATSRDRGSSGNTIYF. CDR3 bases: TGTGCCACCAGCAGAGATAGAGGGAGCTCTGGAAACACCATATATTTT.

The rearrangement links TRBV7-9 to TRBJ2-7, with D unclear. V was cut by 3 bases and J by 6 bases, with 12 bases left in between. The germline gives CDR1 SEHNR, CDR2 FQNEAQ (reference sequence). There are 13 residues in the CDR3. The CDR3 nucleotides read TGTGCCAGCAGCTTCGGCGGAGAGGCCGAGCAGTACTTC. Amino acid sequence: CASSFGGEAEQYF.

This clone was seen a few times. The chain recombines TRBV11-3 with TRBJ2-5, with TRBD2 identical over 11 bases. The CDR3 is 18 residues long. Trimming removed 3 bases from V and 1 base from J; junction bases left unmatched: 10. CDR1 is SGHNT, CDR2 YENEEA, per germline. Here the CDR3 DNA reads TGTGCCAGCAGCTTGGGAAGGCTAGCGGGGGGATCCCAAGAGACCCAGTACTTC. Its translation is CASSLGRLAGGSQETQYF.

The CDR3 nucleotides read TGTGCCAGCAGGACCGGGACAGGGTATGAAAAACTGTTTTTT. It translates to CASRTGTGYEKLFF. This chain uses TRBV27 with TRBJ1-4, with 9 bases aligning to TRBD1. Germline V CDR1 and CDR2: MNHEY, SMNVEV (reference sequence). CDR3 length equals 14 residues. J lost 6 bases, V lost 6 bases, and 5 bases had no gene match.

In nucleotides, the CDR3 is TGTGCCAGCAGTTTCGGGACAGGGGGCGGCTCACCCCTCCACTTT. As protein: CASSFGTGGGSPLHF. The chain links TRBV27 to TRBJ1-6; 12 positions agree with TRBD1. J gave up 10 bases and V 3 bases, and 4 bases lay outside the gene matches. CDR3 length: 15 amino acids. The germline gives CDR1 MNHEY, CDR2 SMNVEV (reference sequence).

V usage is TRBV10-2 and J usage is TRBJ2-7; D is perhaps TRBD2 (6 bases). The ends were cut back, 5 bases at V and 4 bases at J, with 12 bases in the middle. In germline, CDR1 is WSHSY, CDR2 SAAADI. The CDR3 length is 13 residues. Here the CDR3 DNA reads TGCGCCAGCAGTCAGGGACTTACTTACGAGCAGTACTTC. This encodes CASSQGLTYEQYF.

This clone was observed a handful of times. The same CDR3 is also encoded by other DNA sequences in this sample. The chain employs TRBV6-6 and TRBJ2-1; TRBD1 might be the D (6 bases). V lost 5 bases to trimming and J lost 5 bases, with 10 bases between them. Per the germline V gene, CDR1 is MNHNY and CDR2 is SVGAGI (reference sequence). The CDR3 runs 13 residues. This CDR3 reads CASSRQGNNEQFF. Written as DNA, the CDR3 is TGTGCCAGCAGTCGCCAGGGGAACAATGAGCAGTTCTTC.

This rearrangement joins TRBV13 to TRBJ1-2; a possible D gene is TRBD1 (6 bases). The CDR3 extends over 14 amino acids. The V gene's germline CDR1 is PRHDT and CDR2 FYEKMQ (reference sequence). V dropped 4 bases and J dropped 4 bases, with 13 bases sitting between them. CDR3 nucleotide sequence: TGTGCCAGCAGCTACGAAGGGGGTAGCTATGGCTACACCTTC. Its protein product is CASSYEGGSYGYTF.

The chain recombines TRBV11-2 with TRBJ2-7, with a possible D match to TRBD1 (6 bases). Deletions cut 0 bases from V and 1 base from J, with 16 bases between. Germline loops: CDR1 SGHAT, CDR2 FQNNGV. The CDR3 extends over 17 amino acids. Here the CDR3 reads CASSLDQVQGSSYEQYF. For the CDR3, the DNA is TGTGCCAGCAGCTTAGATCAGGTACAGGGTAGTTCCTACGAGCAGTACTTC. Using reference TRBV11-2 and TRBJ2-7 for the parts outside the CDR3, the full variable domain is EAGVAQSPRYKIIEKRQSVAFWCNPISGHATLYWYQQILGQGPKLLIQFQNNGVVDDSQLPKDRFSAERLKGVDSTLKIQPAKLEDSAVYLCASSLDQVQGSSYEQYFGPGTRLTVT.

This sequence joins TRBV7-9 and TRBJ2-1, with 14 bases identical to TRBD2. Germline-derived CDR1 and CDR2 are SEHNR and FQNEAQ (reference sequence). Trimming took 6 bases from V and 7 from J; bases not matched to a gene: 5. There are 15 residues in the CDR3. The chain's CDR3 is CASSPGTSGSNEQFF. The CDR3 DNA sequence: TGTGCCAGCAGTCCCGGGACTAGCGGGAGTAATGAGCAGTTCTTC.

This chain connects TRBV7-9 to TRBJ2-7, with 7 positions matching TRBD1. There are 13 residues in the CDR3. Germline-derived CDR1 and CDR2 are SEHNR and FQNEAQ (reference sequence). The J segment lost 4 bases and the V segment lost 5 bases, leaving 5 bases of the junction unmatched. The CDR3 loop is CASSATGLYEQYF. For the CDR3, the DNA is TGTGCCAGCAGCGCGACAGGGTTGTACGAGCAGTACTTC.

The chain links TRBV4-3 to TRBJ2-1; D is ambiguous. V was trimmed by 4 bases and J by 4 bases, leaving 8 bases between them. The length of the CDR3 is 13 residues. The germline V gene encodes CDR1 LGHNA and CDR2 YSLEER. The CDR3 nucleotides read TGCGCCAGCAGCCCCTCCCGGTACAATGAGCAGTTCTTC. Amino acids: CASSPSRYNEQFF.

The V and J genes are TRBV28 and TRBJ2-1, with 8 bases fitting TRBD1. Germline assignment: CDR1 MDHEN and CDR2 SYDVKM. This CDR3 has 15 amino acids. The ends lost 3 bases at V and 10 bases at J; junction bases unmatched: 11. Written as DNA, the CDR3 is TGTGCCAGCAGTTTGGGGTGGGACAGGCGTCCCGAGCAGTTCTTC. This codes for CASSLGWDRRPEQFF.

This chain connects TRBV25-1 to TRBJ2-3, with D maybe TRBD1 (5 bases). The CDR3 loop spans 15 amino acids. CDR1 is MGHDK and CDR2 is SYGVNS in the germline V gene. Trimming left V 3 bases short and J 4 bases short, with 14 bases between. The CDR3 nucleotides read TGTGCCAGCAGTGACTTCCGCAGGGTGGCAGATACGCAGTATTTT. Protein: CASSDFRRVADTQYF.

CDR3 in amino acids: CASSPGTGRRGELFF. CDR3 nucleotides: TGTGCCAGCAGCCCGGGGACAGGGCGTCGCGGGGAGCTGTTTTTT. The chain has TRBV27 and TRBJ2-2; 9 bases match TRBD1. V dropped 6 bases and J dropped 7; count of bases not matched to a gene: 9. This CDR3 has 15 residues. Germline CDR1 reads MNHEY; CDR2 reads SMNVEV (reference sequence).

This clone was observed once. The chain employs TRBV5-6 and TRBJ2-4; 8 bases are a match to TRBD1. This CDR3 has 18 amino acids. The J segment lost 3 bases and the V segment lost 5 bases, leaving 16 bases of the junction unmatched. Germline loops: CDR1 SGHDT, CDR2 YYEEEE. In DNA, the CDR3 is TGTGCCAGCAGTCAACTCCGGACAGGGATCAAGGGCAAAAACATTCAGTACTTC. Encoded protein: CASSQLRTGIKGKNIQYF.

This chain connects TRBV29-1 to TRBJ1-1; 10 bases match TRBD1. Germline assignment: CDR1 SQVTM and CDR2 ANQGSEA. With 6 bases clipped from V and 3 bases from J, the junction kept 10 bases outside the gene matches. This CDR3 region has 15 residues. This CDR3 reads CSVPRTGGSDTEAFF. Here the CDR3 DNA reads TGCAGCGTCCCCCGGACAGGGGGGTCAGACACTGAAGCTTTCTTT.

This clone was picked up one time. The chain is built from TRBV11-2 and TRBJ2-3; TRBD2 matches at 9 bases. The CDR3 is 17 residues long. The V gene end was trimmed by 3 bases and the J gene end by 3 bases; junction bases not matched to a gene: 10. Germline V gene lookup returns CDR1 SGHAT and CDR2 FQNNGV. DNA of the CDR3: TGTGCCAGCAGCTTTTTTTCGGCGGGAGGGCCGACAGATACGCAGTATTTT. It codes for CASSFFSAGGPTDTQYF.

This clone has more than one count but fewer than ten. This chain uses TRBV7-9 with TRBJ2-7, with TRBD1 matching 11 bases. The CDR3 sequence is 18 residues long. V lost 0 bases, J lost 5 bases, and 12 bases stayed unmatched. Germline CDR1 reads SEHNR; CDR2 reads FQNEAQ (reference sequence). The CDR3 loop reads CASSLAGTGGVSVHEQYF. CDR3 sequence (DNA): TGTGCCAGCAGCTTAGCCGGGACAGGGGGTGTCTCCGTCCACGAGCAGTACTTC.

The V call is TRBV5-6, the J call TRBJ2-7, with 15 bases fitting TRBD2. Germline V gene data show CDR1 as SGHDT and CDR2 as YYEEEE. With 4 bases clipped from V and 4 bases from J, the junction kept 3 bases outside the gene matches. This CDR3 spans 15 amino acids. CDR3 amino acids: CASSAGLAGGYEQYF. CDR3 nucleotides: TGTGCCAGCAGCGCGGGACTAGCGGGGGGATACGAGCAGTACTTC.

The V call is TRBV18, the J call TRBJ1-6; D might be TRBD1 (6 bases). Germline CDR1 reads KGHSH; CDR2 reads LQKENI. Trimming shortened V by 10 bases and J by 8 bases, and 12 bases separated the two germline ends. CDR3 length: 12 amino acids. In DNA form, the CDR3 reads TGTGCCACGCGAGGGGGGGATTCACCCCTCCACTTT. Its translation: CATRGGDSPLHF.

The chain is built from TRBV27 and TRBJ1-1; tentative D call: TRBD1 (6 bases). V lost 0 bases, J lost 0 bases, and 11 bases lay in between. This CDR3 region has 16 residues. Looked up from germline, CDR1 is MNHEY and CDR2 is SMNVEV (reference sequence). CDR3: CASSLSSAGVNTEAFF. CDR3 bases: TGTGCCAGCAGTTTATCGTCAGCAGGGGTGAACACTGAAGCTTTCTTT.

This chain uses TRBV5-1 with TRBJ1-5, with a possible D match to TRBD1 (6 bases). This CDR3 spans 14 amino acids. The V gene's germline CDR1 is SGHRS and CDR2 YFSETQ. V was clipped by 4 bases and J by 2 bases, with 10 bases between them. The CDR3 here is CASSPRGGNQPQHF. The CDR3 DNA is TGCGCCAGCAGCCCCAGGGGAGGCAATCAGCCCCAGCATTTT.

The chain links TRBV12-5 to TRBJ1-1; D might be TRBD1 (5 bases). The CDR3 totals 15 residues. Trimming stripped 3 bases from V and 5 bases from J, with 16 bases between. Germline V CDR1 and CDR2: LGHNT, FRNRAP. The CDR3 here is CASGLGVGAETEAFF. The CDR3 DNA reads as TGTGCTAGTGGTTTAGGGGTTGGGGCGGAAACTGAAGCTTTCTTT.